The T cell receptor (beta chain) described here comes from a study of cytomegalovirus exposure and HLA in healthy donors. The PCR was carried out with 60 Vbeta primers and 13 Jbeta primers. Produced via immunoSEQ multiplex PCR; TCRdb's table is partial and in-frame only. Of about 190,000 clones in the sample, 80% to 85% were seen once. The V gene lost 6 bases and the J gene lost 12 bases, with 24 bases spanning the gap. The CDR3 runs to 15 residues. The clonotype comes from a man aged 40-49 years in good health and CMV-seropositive. Sample: PBMCs. The chain couples TRBV23-1 to TRBJ2-1; possible D gene TRBD2, 6 bases. TRBV23-1 is designated an ORF whose function remains uncertain. CDR3: CASRGRLGFWRAQFF. The CDR3 nucleotides are TGCGCCAGCAGAGGCCGTCTAGGGTTTTGGAGGGCGCAGTTCTTC.